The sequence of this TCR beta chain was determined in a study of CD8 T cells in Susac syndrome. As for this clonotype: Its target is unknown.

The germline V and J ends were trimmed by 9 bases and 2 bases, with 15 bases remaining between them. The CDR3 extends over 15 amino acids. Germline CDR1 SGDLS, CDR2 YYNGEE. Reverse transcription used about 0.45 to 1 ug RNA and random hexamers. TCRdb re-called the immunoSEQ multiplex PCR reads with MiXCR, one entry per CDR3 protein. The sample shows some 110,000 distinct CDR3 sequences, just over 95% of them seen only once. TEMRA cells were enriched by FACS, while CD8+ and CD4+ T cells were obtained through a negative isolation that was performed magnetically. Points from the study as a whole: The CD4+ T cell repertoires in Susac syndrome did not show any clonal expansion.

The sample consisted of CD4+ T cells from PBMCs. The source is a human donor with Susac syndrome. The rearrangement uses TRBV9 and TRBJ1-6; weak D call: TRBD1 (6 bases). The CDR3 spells CATRQGLTYNSPLHF. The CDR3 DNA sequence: TGTGCCACAAGGCAGGGGCTAACCTATAATTCACCCCTCCACTTT.